This entry lists 4 T cell receptor beta chains sequenced from one sample in a study of identical twins (dated by TCRdb to 2016 to 2017). The library was prepared using 5' RACE. Sequencer: Illumina HiSeq 2000. Clones were called with MiXCR by TCRdb after fastp trimmed the public reads at Q25, and only in-frame beta chains were retained. Rows with one shared CDR3 protein collapse into an entry with the most common genes and DNA. Present in this sample are about 470,000 distinct CDR3 sequences, 20% to 30% of which were seen just once. Approximately 2.9% of the sample goes to the ten largest clones. These data also formed part of another study, on T cells expressing NK-cell markers.

The material sequenced was CD4+ T cells sorted from blood. The receptor set was obtained from a young woman in good health.

This clonotype was seen a handful of times. The rearrangement joins TRBV7-4 to TRBJ2-1, with D possibly TRBD1 on 6 matching bases. The CDR3 length is 17 residues. Looked up from germline, CDR1 is SGHVT and CDR2 is SQSDAQ. Trimming pared 1 base from V and 4 bases from J, leaving 17 bases between. The CDR3: CASSLGGGPWVYNEQFF. CDR3 nucleotide sequence: TGTGCCAGCAGCTTAGGAGGGGGACCATGGGTTTACAATGAGCAGTTCTTC.

The rearrangement links TRBV12-3 or TRBV12-4 to TRBJ1-5; tentatively, D is TRBD1 (5 bases). The CDR3 runs to 17 residues. Deletions cut 5 bases from V and 3 bases from J, with 20 bases between. CDR3 amino acids: CASSPPGARGVNQPQHF. The DNA for the CDR3 is TGTGCCAGCAGTCCCCCTGGGGCGCGGGGAGTCAATCAGCCCCAGCATTTT.

The V call is TRBV12-3 or TRBV12-4, the J call TRBJ1-6; TRBD1 might be the D (5 bases). Trimming shortened V by 3 bases and J by 8 bases, and 14 bases separated the two germline ends. CDR3 length equals 15 residues. The CDR3 DNA follows: TGTGCCAGCAGTTTGGAGGGGTGGGGATATTCACCCCTCCACTTT. It codes for CASSLEGWGYSPLHF.

In its sample, this clonotype was seen a few times. The CDR3 nucleotides are TGCGCCAGCCGAGGATCCGGACAGGGAAATTCACCCCTCCACTTT. It is translated as CASRGSGQGNSPLHF. The gene calls are TRBV5-1 and TRBJ1-6; 8 bases map to TRBD1. The CDR3 extends over 15 amino acids. The ends lost 7 bases at V and 7 bases at J; junction bases unmatched: 10. The germline gives CDR1 SGHRS, CDR2 YFSETQ.